This T cell receptor beta chain was captured in a study of OX40 agonist ivuxolimab in advanced cancers. Repertoires were generated with immunoSEQ multiplex PCR, while TCRdb's copy carries only in-frame clones and drops some. The sample has fewer than 80,000 clones, 75% to 90% seen once. Blood specimens came from baseline, cycle 4 day 1, and cycle 7 day 1. Germline CDR1 is LNHDA and CDR2 is SQIVND (reference sequence). CDR3 length: 14 residues. Trimming left V 3 bases short and J 4 bases short, with 10 bases between. As to this clone: Antigen unknown. Other DNA sequences in this sample translate to the same CDR3.

Overall study results and limits: Not determined was the antigen specificity of the expanded peripheral T cells.

The rearrangement joins TRBV19 to TRBJ2-1; the D gene is possibly TRBD1 (5 bases). This specimen was CD4+ or CD8+ T cells sorted from blood, taken in a trial of the OX40 agonist ivuxolimab. The TCR originated in an adult with an advanced solid tumor such as melanoma, head and neck, liver or kidney cancer. CDR3 sequence (DNA): TGTGCCAGTAGTATTGGAAGGGGTTACAATGAGCAGTTCTTC. It specifies CASSIGRGYNEQFF.